The rows below give T cell receptor beta chains drawn from one sample of a study of T cells in Graves' hyperthyroidism and ophthalmopathy. TCRdb processed the multiplex PCR reads anew with MiXCR; each CDR3 protein has one entry. The sample comprises about 590,000 distinct CDR3 sequences, 15% to 19% of which are singletons, and less than 9.5% rests with the top ten. Sequencing used blood. The receptors were gathered from a woman under 40 with Graves' hyperthyroidism. Each CDR3 is given with its conserved first and last residue. Each record gives: J gene, D gene, clone size, V gene, CDR3 protein, CDR3 DNA. D genes are given only for firm matches. Not all rows give a size; the values are once, few, many and, for expanded clones, a class.

j_gene: TRBJ2-7; d_gene: -; abundance: -; v_gene: TRBV29-1; CDR3aa: CSVVTGYYEQYF; CDR3nt: TGCAGCGTTGTGACAGGATACTACGAGCAGTACTTC
j_gene: TRBJ2-7; d_gene: -; abundance: many; v_gene: TRBV3-1; CDR3aa: CASSRKHSGAYEQYF; CDR3nt: TGTGCCAGCAGCCGTAAACATTCCGGAGCCTACGAGCAGTACTTC
j_gene: TRBJ2-1; d_gene: -; abundance: many; v_gene: TRBV12-3/TRBV12-4; CDR3aa: CASSLELGGQQGNEQFF; CDR3nt: TGTGCCAGCAGTTTAGAACTCGGGGGACAGCAGGGCAATGAGCAGTTCTTC
j_gene: TRBJ2-5; d_gene: -; abundance: few; v_gene: TRBV11-2; CDR3aa: CASSLSDGTQETQYF; CDR3nt: TGTGCCAGCAGCTTATCAGACGGGACCCAAGAGACCCAGTACTTC
j_gene: TRBJ2-7; d_gene: -; abundance: -; v_gene: TRBV29-1; CDR3aa: CSVVGSPRGDSYEQYF; CDR3nt: TGCAGCGTTGTTGGTTCCCCTAGAGGGGATTCCTACGAGCAGTACTTC
j_gene: TRBJ2-1; d_gene: -; abundance: -; v_gene: TRBV10-1; CDR3aa: CASSESVVRRYNEQFF; CDR3nt: TGCGCCAGCAGTGAGTCGGTAGTGCGGAGGTACAATGAGCAGTTCTTC
j_gene: TRBJ2-7; d_gene: -; abundance: many; v_gene: TRBV30; CDR3aa: CAWSSVSSGGQYF; CDR3nt: TGTGCCTGGAGTTCTGTATCGTCTGGGGGGCAGTACTTC
j_gene: TRBJ2-7; d_gene: -; abundance: -; v_gene: TRBV7-9; CDR3aa: CTSSKRPGPSYEQYF; CDR3nt: TGTACCAGCAGCAAAAGACCCGGGCCGTCCTACGAGCAGTACTTC
j_gene: TRBJ2-2; d_gene: -; abundance: -; v_gene: TRBV30; CDR3aa: CAWSVPGVDTGELFF; CDR3nt: TGTGCCTGGAGCGTCCCGGGAGTGGACACCGGGGAGCTGTTTTTT
j_gene: TRBJ2-5; d_gene: -; abundance: many; v_gene: TRBV24-1; CDR3aa: CATSDPEFPGETQYF; CDR3nt: TGTGCCACCAGTGACCCCGAGTTCCCCGGGGAGACCCAGTACTTC
j_gene: TRBJ1-1; d_gene: -; abundance: many; v_gene: TRBV5-8; CDR3aa: CASSLRESTVEAFF; CDR3nt: TGTGCCAGCAGCCTGAGGGAATCGACAGTTGAAGCTTTCTTT
j_gene: TRBJ2-1; d_gene: TRBD2; abundance: -; v_gene: TRBV19; CDR3aa: CASSITSGTYNEQFF; CDR3nt: TGTGCCAGTAGTATAACTAGCGGGACTTACAATGAGCAGTTCTTC
j_gene: TRBJ1-6; d_gene: -; abundance: few; v_gene: TRBV7-9; CDR3aa: CASSPLGGASPLHF; CDR3nt: TGTGCCAGCAGCCCACTCGGCGGGGCTTCACCCCTCCACTTT
j_gene: TRBJ1-2; d_gene: TRBD1; abundance: -; v_gene: TRBV9; CDR3aa: CASSVPRTGGHYGYTF; CDR3nt: TGTGCCAGCAGCGTCCCCCGGACAGGGGGCCACTATGGCTACACCTTC
j_gene: TRBJ2-3; d_gene: TRBD2; abundance: many; v_gene: TRBV28; CDR3aa: CASSRLAGGTDTDTQYF; CDR3nt: TGTGCCAGCAGTCGACTAGCGGGAGGGACCGACACAGATACGCAGTATTTT
j_gene: TRBJ2-7; d_gene: TRBD2; abundance: -; v_gene: TRBV20-1; CDR3aa: CSAIRGEGPDEQYF; CDR3nt: TGCAGTGCTATACGAGGGGAGGGACCCGACGAGCAGTACTTC
j_gene: TRBJ2-7; d_gene: TRBD2; abundance: many; v_gene: TRBV6-5; CDR3aa: CASKIRLADSYEQYF; CDR3nt: TGTGCCAGCAAAATTCGGCTAGCGGACTCCTACGAGCAGTACTTC
j_gene: TRBJ2-4; d_gene: TRBD1; abundance: -; v_gene: TRBV5-4; CDR3aa: CASSRGQGSNIQYF; CDR3nt: TGTGCCAGCAGCCGTGGACAGGGGTCGAACATTCAGTACTTC
j_gene: TRBJ2-1; d_gene: TRBD2; abundance: -; v_gene: TRBV19; CDR3aa: CASSRGRSGGINEQFF; CDR3nt: TGTGCCAGTAGTAGGGGACGCTCGGGGGGTATAAATGAGCAGTTCTTC
j_gene: TRBJ2-3; d_gene: TRBD2; abundance: many; v_gene: TRBV5-1; CDR3aa: CASSLSPGLATDTQYF; CDR3nt: TGCGCCAGCAGCTTAAGCCCGGGACTAGCGACAGATACGCAGTATTTT
j_gene: TRBJ2-3; d_gene: -; abundance: few; v_gene: TRBV3-1; CDR3aa: CASSDRSLPPDTQYF; CDR3nt: TGTGCCAGCAGCGATCGAAGCTTACCTCCAGATACGCAGTATTTT
j_gene: TRBJ2-1; d_gene: TRBD2; abundance: many; v_gene: TRBV5-1; CDR3aa: CASSLGGLAGTNEQFF; CDR3nt: TGCGCCAGCAGCTTAGGGGGACTAGCGGGAACTAATGAGCAGTTCTTC
j_gene: TRBJ1-2; d_gene: -; abundance: -; v_gene: TRBV12-3/TRBV12-4; CDR3aa: CASSFDLDRNNGYTF; CDR3nt: TGTGCCAGCAGTTTCGATTTGGACAGAAACAATGGCTACACCTTC
j_gene: TRBJ2-1; d_gene: TRBD2; abundance: many; v_gene: TRBV20-1; CDR3aa: CSARDQGSSGNRSSYNEQFF; CDR3nt: TGCAGTGCTAGAGATCAAGGTTCTAGCGGGAATAGGAGCTCCTACAATGAGCAGTTCTTC